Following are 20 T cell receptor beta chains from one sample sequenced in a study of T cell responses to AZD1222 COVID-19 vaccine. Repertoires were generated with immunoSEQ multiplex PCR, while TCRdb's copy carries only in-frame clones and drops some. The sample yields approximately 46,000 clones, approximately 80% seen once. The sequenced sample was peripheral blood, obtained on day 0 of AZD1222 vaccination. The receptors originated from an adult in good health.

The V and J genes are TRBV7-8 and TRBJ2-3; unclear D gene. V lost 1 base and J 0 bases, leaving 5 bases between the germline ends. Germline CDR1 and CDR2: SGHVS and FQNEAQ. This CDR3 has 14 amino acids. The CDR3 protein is CASSLVSSTDTQYF. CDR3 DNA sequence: TGTGCCAGCAGCTTAGTGTCTAGCACAGATACGCAGTATTTT.

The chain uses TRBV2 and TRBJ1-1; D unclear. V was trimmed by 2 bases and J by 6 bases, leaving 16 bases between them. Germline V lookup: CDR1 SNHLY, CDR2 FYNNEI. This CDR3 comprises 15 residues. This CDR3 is CASSEQELLGPEAFF. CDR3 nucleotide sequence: TGTGCCAGCAGTGAACAGGAGCTTCTAGGCCCTGAAGCTTTCTTT.

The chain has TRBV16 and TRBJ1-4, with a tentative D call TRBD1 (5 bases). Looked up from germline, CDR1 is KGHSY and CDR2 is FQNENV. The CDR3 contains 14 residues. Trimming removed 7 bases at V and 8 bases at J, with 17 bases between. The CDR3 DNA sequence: TGTGCCAGCACCCTGCTCGGGACGACGGAAAAACTGTTTTTT. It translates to CASTLLGTTEKLFF.

CDR3 DNA sequence: TGTGCCATCAGTGAGTTGGGAGAGGATGAAGCTTTCTTT. Its protein product is CAISELGEDEAFF. The genes are TRBV10-3 and TRBJ1-1; D uncertain. V gave up 1 base and J gave up 7 bases, with 10 bases separating them. This CDR3 has 13 residues. CDR1 is ENHRY and CDR2 is SYGVKD in the germline V gene.

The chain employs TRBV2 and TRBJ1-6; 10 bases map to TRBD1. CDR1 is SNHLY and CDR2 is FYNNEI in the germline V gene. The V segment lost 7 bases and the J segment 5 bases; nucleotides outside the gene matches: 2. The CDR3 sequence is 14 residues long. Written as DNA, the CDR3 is TGTGCCAGCACTGGGACAGGGGATAATTCACCCCTCCACTTT. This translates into CASTGTGDNSPLHF.

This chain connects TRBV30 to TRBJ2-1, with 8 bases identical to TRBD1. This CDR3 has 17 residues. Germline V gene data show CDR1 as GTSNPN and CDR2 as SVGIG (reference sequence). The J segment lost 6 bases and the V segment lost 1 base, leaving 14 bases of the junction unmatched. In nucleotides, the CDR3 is TGTGCCTGGAGTGGGGTATTCGGGGGACAGGCCAGCAATGAGCAGTTCTTC. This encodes CAWSGVFGGQASNEQFF.

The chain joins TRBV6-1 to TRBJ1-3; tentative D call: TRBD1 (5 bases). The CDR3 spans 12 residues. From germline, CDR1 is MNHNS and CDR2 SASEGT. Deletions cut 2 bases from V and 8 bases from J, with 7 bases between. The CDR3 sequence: CASSELTDTIYF. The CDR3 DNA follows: TGTGCCAGCAGTGAATTGACAGACACCATATATTTT.

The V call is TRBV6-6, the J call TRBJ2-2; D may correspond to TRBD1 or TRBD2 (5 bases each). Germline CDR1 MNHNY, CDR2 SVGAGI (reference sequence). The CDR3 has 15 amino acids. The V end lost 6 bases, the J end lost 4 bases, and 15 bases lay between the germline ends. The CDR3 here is CASRGRDRSTGELFF. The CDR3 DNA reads TGTGCCAGCAGGGGCCGGGACCGGAGCACCGGGGAGCTGTTTTTT.

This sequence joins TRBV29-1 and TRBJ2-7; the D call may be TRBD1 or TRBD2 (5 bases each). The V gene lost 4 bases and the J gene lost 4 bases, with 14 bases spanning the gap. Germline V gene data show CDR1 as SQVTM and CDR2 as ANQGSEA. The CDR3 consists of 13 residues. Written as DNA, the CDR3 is TGCAGCGTTGTCGGGCTAGAGGGGTACGAGCAGTACTTC. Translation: CSVVGLEGYEQYF.

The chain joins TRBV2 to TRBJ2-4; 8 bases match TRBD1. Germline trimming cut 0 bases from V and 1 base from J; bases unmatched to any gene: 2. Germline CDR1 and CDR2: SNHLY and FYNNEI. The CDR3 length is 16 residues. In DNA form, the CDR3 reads TGTGCCAGCAGTGAAGCACGACAGGGGGCCAAAAACATTCAGTACTTC. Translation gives CASSEARQGAKNIQYF.

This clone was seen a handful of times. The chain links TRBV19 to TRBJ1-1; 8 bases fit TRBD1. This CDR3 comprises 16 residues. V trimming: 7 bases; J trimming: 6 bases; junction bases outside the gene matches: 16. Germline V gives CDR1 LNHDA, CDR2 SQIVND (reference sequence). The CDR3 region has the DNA TGTGCCAGTAAGTCTTCCATGCAGGGGGCGTTCGCTGAAGCTTTCTTT. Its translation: CASKSSMQGAFAEAFF.

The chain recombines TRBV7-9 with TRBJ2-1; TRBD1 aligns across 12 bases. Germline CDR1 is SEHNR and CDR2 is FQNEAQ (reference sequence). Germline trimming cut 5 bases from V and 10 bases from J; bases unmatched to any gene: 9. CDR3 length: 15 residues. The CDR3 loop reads CASSPSGQGAWEQFF. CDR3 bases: TGTGCCAGCAGCCCATCGGGACAGGGGGCGTGGGAGCAGTTCTTC.

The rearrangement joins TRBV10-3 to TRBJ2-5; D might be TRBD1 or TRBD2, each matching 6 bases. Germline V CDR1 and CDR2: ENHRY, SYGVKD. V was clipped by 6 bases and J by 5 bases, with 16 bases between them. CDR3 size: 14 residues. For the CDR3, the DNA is TGTGCCATCAGCCGAGGAGGGGGTTCCGAGACCCAGTACTTC. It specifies CAISRGGGSETQYF.

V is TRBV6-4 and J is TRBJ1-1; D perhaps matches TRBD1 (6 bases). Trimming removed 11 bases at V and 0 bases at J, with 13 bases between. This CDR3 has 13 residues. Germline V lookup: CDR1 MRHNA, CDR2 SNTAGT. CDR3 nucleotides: TGTGCCTCAGCGCGACAGGTGAACACTGAAGCTTTCTTT. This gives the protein CASARQVNTEAFF.

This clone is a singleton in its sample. CDR3 DNA: TGTGCCAGCAGCCAAGAACAGGGAGCTAACTATGGCTACACCTTC. Translating gives CASSQEQGANYGYTF. The chain joins TRBV4-2 to TRBJ1-2; possibly TRBD1 for D (6 bases). Germline V gene sequence: CDR1 LGHNA, CDR2 YNFKEQ. The V gene lost 0 bases and the J gene lost 0 bases, with 8 bases spanning the gap. CDR3 length: 15 residues.

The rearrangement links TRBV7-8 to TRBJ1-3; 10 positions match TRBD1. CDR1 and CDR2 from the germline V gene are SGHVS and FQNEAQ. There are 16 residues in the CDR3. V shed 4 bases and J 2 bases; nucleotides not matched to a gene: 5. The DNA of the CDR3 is TGTGCCAGCAGCTGGGGACAGGGGATTACTGGAAACACCATATATTTT. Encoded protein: CASSWGQGITGNTIYF.

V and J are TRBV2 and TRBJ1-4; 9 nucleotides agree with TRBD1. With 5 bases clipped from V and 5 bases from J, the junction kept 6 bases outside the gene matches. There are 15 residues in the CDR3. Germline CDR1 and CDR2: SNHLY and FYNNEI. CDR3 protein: CASSNGQGKNEKLFF. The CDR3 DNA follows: TGTGCCAGCAGTAATGGACAGGGGAAAAATGAAAAACTGTTTTTT.

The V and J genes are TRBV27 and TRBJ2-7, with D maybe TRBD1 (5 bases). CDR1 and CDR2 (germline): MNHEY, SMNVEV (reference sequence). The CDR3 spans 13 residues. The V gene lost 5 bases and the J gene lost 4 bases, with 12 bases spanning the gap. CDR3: CASSPRQFYEQYF. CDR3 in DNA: TGTGCCAGCAGTCCACGACAGTTTTACGAGCAGTACTTC.

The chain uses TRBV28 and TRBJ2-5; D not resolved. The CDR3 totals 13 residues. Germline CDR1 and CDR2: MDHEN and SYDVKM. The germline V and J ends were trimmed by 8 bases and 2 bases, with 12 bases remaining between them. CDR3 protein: CASRLDTQETQYF. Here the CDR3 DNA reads TGTGCCAGCCGGCTAGACACACAAGAGACCCAGTACTTC.

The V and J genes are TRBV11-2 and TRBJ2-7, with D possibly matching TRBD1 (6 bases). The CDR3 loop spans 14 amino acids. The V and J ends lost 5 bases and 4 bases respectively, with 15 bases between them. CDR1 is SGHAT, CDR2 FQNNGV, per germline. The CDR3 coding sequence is TGTGCCAGCAGCCGAATTGCAGGGGAATACGAGCAGTACTTC. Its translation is CASSRIAGEYEQYF.